This record concerns one T cell receptor (beta chain) sequence. Its antigen is undetermined. This specimen comes from a study of OX40 agonist ivuxolimab in advanced cancers. Overall study context: Among those enrolled, mean age was about 63 years (range about 23 to 80) and 75% to 85% were male.

Assay used: immunoSEQ multiplex PCR; TCRdb lists only in-frame clones, some missing. This sample has about 38,000 clones; around four fifths occur once, and the top ten carry about 20%. Trimming removed 0 bases from V and 6 bases from J, with 15 bases in between. Germline V gene lookup returns CDR1 LGHNA and CDR2 YSLEER. CDR3 length equals 16 residues. Broader study findings: Expanded clones were, on average, more numerous in CD8+ T cells than in CD4+.

The clonotype comes from an adult with an advanced solid tumor such as melanoma, head and neck, liver or kidney cancer. Material: CD4+ or CD8+ T cells sorted from blood, obtained in a trial of the OX40 agonist ivuxolimab. V gene TRBV4-3 combines with J gene TRBJ2-1; perhaps TRBD2 as D (6 bases). The CDR3 sequence is CASSQDIAGLINEQFF. In DNA form, the CDR3 reads TGCGCCAGCAGCCAAGATATTGCGGGGCTCATCAATGAGCAGTTCTTC.